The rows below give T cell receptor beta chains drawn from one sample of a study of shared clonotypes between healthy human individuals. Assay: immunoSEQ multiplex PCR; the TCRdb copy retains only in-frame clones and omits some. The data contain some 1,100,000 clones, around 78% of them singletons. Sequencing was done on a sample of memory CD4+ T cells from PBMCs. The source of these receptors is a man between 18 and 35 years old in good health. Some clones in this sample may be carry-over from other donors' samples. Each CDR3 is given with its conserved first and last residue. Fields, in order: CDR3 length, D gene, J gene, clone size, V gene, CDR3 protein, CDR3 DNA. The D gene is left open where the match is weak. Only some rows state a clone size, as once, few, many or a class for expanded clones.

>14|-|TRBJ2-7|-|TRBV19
CASSSQGGTGEQYF
TGTGCCAGTAGTTCCCAGGGAGGAACGGGCGAGCAGTACTTC
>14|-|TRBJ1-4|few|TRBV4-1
CASSQDGRDEKLFF
TGCGCCAGCAGCCAAGATGGTAGGGATGAAAAACTGTTTTTT
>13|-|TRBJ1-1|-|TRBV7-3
CASSLNEGNEAFF
TGTGCCAGCAGCTTAAACGAGGGAAATGAAGCTTTCTTT
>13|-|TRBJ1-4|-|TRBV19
CASRGSYNEKLFF
TGTGCCAGTAGAGGGAGTTATAATGAAAAACTGTTTTTT
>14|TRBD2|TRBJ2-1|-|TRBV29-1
CSVPPETSVGEQFF
TGCAGCGTGCCGCCAGAGACTAGCGTGGGTGAGCAGTTCTTC
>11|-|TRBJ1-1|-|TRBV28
CASSLPTEAFF
TGTGCCAGCAGTTTACCCACTGAAGCTTTCTTT
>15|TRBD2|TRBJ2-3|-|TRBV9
CASGLGTSNADTQYF
TGTGCCAGCGGTTTGGGGACTAGCAACGCAGATACGCAGTATTTT
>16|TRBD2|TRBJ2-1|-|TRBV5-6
CASSYPSGSSYNEQFF
TGTGCCAGCAGCTATCCTAGCGGTAGCTCCTACAATGAGCAGTTCTTC
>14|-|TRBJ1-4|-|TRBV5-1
CASSLGQINEKLFF
TGCGCCAGCAGCTTGGGACAGATTAATGAAAAACTGTTTTTT
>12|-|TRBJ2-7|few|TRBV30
CVRAPGLFSGYF
TGTGTCCGGGCCCCGGGTCTGTTCTCGGGGTACTTC
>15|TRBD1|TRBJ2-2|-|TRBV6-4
CASSVGTGDTGELFF
TGTGCCAGCAGTGTCGGGACAGGGGACACCGGGGAGCTGTTTTTT
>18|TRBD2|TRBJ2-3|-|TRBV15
CATSSALGGRPSTDTQYF
TGTGCCACCAGCAGCGCCTTGGGCGGGAGGCCCAGCACAGATACGCAGTATTTT
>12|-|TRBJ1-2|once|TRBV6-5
CASSDRPYGYTF
TGTGCCAGCAGTGACAGGCCCTATGGCTACACCTTC
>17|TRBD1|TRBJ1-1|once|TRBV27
CASSLYGQGGMNTEAFF
TGTGCCAGCAGTTTGTATGGACAGGGGGGGATGAACACTGAAGCTTTCTTT
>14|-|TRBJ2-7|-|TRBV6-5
CASRSSGSSYEQYF
TGTGCCAGCAGATCAAGCGGTAGCTCCTACGAGCAGTACTTC
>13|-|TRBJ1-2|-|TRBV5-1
CASRARVEFGYTF
TGCGCCAGCAGAGCGAGGGTAGAGTTTGGCTACACCTTC
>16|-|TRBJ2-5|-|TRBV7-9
CASSLVGRDGQETQYF
TGTGCCAGCAGCTTAGTAGGGCGGGACGGTCAGGAGACCCAGTACTTC
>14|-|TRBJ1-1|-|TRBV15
CATMGATARPEAFF
TGTGCCACCATGGGGGCGACAGCTCGACCTGAAGCTTTCTTT
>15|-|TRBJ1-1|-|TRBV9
CASSVEVEFNTEAFF
TGTGCCAGCAGCGTAGAGGTCGAGTTTAACACTGAAGCTTTCTTT
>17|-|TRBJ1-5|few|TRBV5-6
CASSLGRERPSNQPQHF
TGTGCCAGCAGCTTGGGCAGGGAGAGACCAAGCAATCAGCCCCAGCATTTT
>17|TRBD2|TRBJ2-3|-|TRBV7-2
CASSDQPAGGGADTQYF
TGTGCCAGCAGCGACCAACCCGCGGGAGGTGGGGCAGATACGCAGTATTTT
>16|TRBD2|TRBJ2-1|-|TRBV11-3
CASSRRLAGNYNEQFF
TGTGCCAGCAGCCGGAGACTAGCGGGGAATTACAATGAGCAGTTCTTC
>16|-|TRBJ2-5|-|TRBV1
CTSSQDPGHCTETQYF
TGCACCAGCAGCCAAGATCCCGGACACTGCACGGAGACCCAGTACTTC
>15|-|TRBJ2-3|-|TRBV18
CASIVAIGMGDTQYF
TGTGCCAGTATAGTGGCAATCGGAATGGGAGATACGCAGTATTTT
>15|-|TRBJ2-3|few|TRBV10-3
CAISPWPDPTDTQYF
TGTGCCATCAGTCCCTGGCCGGACCCCACAGATACGCAGTATTTT
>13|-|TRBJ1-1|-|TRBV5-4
CASSLPKNTEAFF
TGTGCCAGCAGCTTGCCCAAGAACACTGAAGCTTTCTTT
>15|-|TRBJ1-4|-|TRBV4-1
CASSQGSGGGEKLFF
TGCGCCAGCAGCCAAGGAAGCGGGGGCGGTGAAAAACTGTTTTTT
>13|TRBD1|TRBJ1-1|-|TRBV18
CASSPPGGTEAFF
TGTGCCAGCTCCCCTCCAGGGGGCACTGAAGCTTTCTTT
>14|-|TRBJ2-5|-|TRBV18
CASSPGTGKETQYF
TGTGCCAGCTCACCCGGGACTGGAAAAGAGACCCAGTACTTC
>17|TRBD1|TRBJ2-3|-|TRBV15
CATSRVGAGQGSDTQYF
TGTGCCACCAGCAGAGTTGGTGCGGGACAGGGTTCAGATACGCAGTATTTT
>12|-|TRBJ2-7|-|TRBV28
CASREQTKAQYF
TGTGCCAGCAGAGAGCAGACTAAAGCTCAGTACTTC
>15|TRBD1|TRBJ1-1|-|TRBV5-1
CASSSTRTGNTEAFF
TGCGCCAGCAGCTCTACTAGGACAGGGAACACTGAAGCTTTCTTT
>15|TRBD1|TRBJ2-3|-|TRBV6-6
CASRSGTGGIDTQYF
TGTGCCAGCAGGTCCGGGACAGGAGGGATAGATACGCAGTATTTT
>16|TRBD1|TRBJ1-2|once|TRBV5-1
CASSLVPDRVAYGYTF
TGCGCCAGCAGCTTGGTCCCGGACAGGGTCGCCTATGGCTACACCTTC
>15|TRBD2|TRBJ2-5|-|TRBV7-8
CASQVVAGLAGTQYF
TGTGCCAGCCAGGTCGTGGCCGGGCTAGCGGGGACCCAGTACTTC